Reported below is one T cell receptor (beta chain). This entry is derived from a study of blood T cell repertoires in COVID-19. Trimming pared 2 bases from V and 12 bases from J, leaving 14 bases between. Germline V CDR1 and CDR2: LGHDT, YNNKEL (reference sequence). The CDR3 loop spans 13 amino acids. Data came from immunoSEQ multiplex PCR; TCRdb stores just in-frame clones and leaves some out. The data contain 100,000 to 150,000 clones, 81% of them singletons. The sample was peripheral blood. The TCR was taken from a man aged 25-45 years with COVID-19, enrolled during active disease. The chain recombines TRBV3-1 (or the pseudogene TRBV3-2) with TRBJ2-1, with a weak D call TRBD2 (6 bases). CDR3 in DNA: TGTGCCAGCAGCCAATTGGACTACGGGGGGCAGTTCTTC. Amino acids: CASSQLDYGGQFF.